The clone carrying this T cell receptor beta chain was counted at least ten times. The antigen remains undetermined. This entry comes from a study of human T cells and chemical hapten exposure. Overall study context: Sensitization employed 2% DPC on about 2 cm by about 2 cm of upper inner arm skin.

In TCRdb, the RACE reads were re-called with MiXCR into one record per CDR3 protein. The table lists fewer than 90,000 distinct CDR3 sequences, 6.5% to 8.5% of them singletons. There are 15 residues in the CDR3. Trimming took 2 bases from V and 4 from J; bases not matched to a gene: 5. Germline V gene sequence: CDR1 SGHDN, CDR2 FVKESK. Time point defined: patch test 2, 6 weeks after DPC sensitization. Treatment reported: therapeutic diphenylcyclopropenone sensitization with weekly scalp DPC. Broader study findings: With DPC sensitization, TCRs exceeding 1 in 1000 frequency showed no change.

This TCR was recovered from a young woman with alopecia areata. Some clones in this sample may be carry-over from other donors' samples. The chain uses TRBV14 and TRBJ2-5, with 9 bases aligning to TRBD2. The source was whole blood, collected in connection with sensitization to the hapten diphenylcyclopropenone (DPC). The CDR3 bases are TGTGCCAGCAGCCAAAGGCTAGCGGGGCCAGAGACCCAGTACTTC. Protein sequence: CASSQRLAGPETQYF. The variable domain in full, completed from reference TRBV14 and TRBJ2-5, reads EAGVTQFPSHSVIEKGQTVTLRCDPISGHDNLYWYRRVMGKEIKFLLHFVKESKQDESGMPNNRFLAERTGGTYSTLKVQPAELEDSGVYFCASSQRLAGPETQYFGPGTRLLVL.